Listed below are T cell receptor beta chains from one sample, sequenced in a study of T cells after yellow fever vaccination. In TCRdb, the 5' RACE reads were re-called with MiXCR into one record per CDR3 protein. The sample shows approximately 32,000 distinct CDR3 sequences, approximately 4.7% of them seen only once. The sample here was CD8+ T cells sorted from PBMCs, taken 5 days after the yellow fever booster vaccination. These receptors were obtained from a man aged 25-45 years who received the YFV17D yellow fever vaccine. CDR3s include the opening cysteine and the closing phenylalanine or tryptophan. Each record gives: V gene, clone size, D gene, J gene, CDR3 DNA, CDR3 protein. The D gene is left open where the match is weak. Expanded clones are given a class, and other clones once, few, many or no size at all.

V: TRBV5-4
size: many
D: .
J: TRBJ2-2
DNA: TGTGCCAGCACCCCAGGGCCGGGAGAGTACACCGGGGAGCTGTTTTTT
CDR3: CASTPGPGEYTGELFF

V: TRBV9
size: many
D: .
J: TRBJ2-1
DNA: TGTGCCAGCAGCGTAGGAACTGCGAATGAGCAGTTCTTC
CDR3: CASSVGTANEQFF

V: TRBV6-1
size: many
D: TRBD1
J: TRBJ1-6
DNA: TGTGCCAGCAGTGAAAAGACAGGGTTCCCTTCACCCCTCCACTTT
CDR3: CASSEKTGFPSPLHF

V: TRBV5-1
size: many
D: .
J: TRBJ1-1
DNA: TGCGCCAGCAGCTTGGACGGAACCACTGAAGCTTTCTTT
CDR3: CASSLDGTTEAFF

V: TRBV11-2
size: many
D: TRBD2
J: TRBJ2-1
DNA: TGTGCCAGCAGCTTAGTGGGATCAGCTAGCGGGAGTTACAGCTCCTACAATGAGCAGTTCTTC
CDR3: CASSLVGSASGSYSSYNEQFF

V: TRBV27
size: .
D: TRBD2
J: TRBJ2-7
DNA: TGTGCCAGCAGTATCGGACTAGCGGGAACCCTCTCCTACGAGCAGTACTTC
CDR3: CASSIGLAGTLSYEQYF

V: TRBV7-2
size: many
D: .
J: TRBJ2-5
DNA: TGTGCCAGCAGCTTAAGTGAGACCCAGTACTTC
CDR3: CASSLSETQYF

V: TRBV29-1
size: many
D: TRBD2
J: TRBJ2-1
DNA: TGCAGCGTTAGCCTAGCGGACAATGAGCAGTTCTTC
CDR3: CSVSLADNEQFF

V: TRBV24-1
size: many
D: TRBD2
J: TRBJ2-1
DNA: TGTGCCACCAGTGATTTGGGGACTAGCGGTGACAATGAGCAGTTCTTC
CDR3: CATSDLGTSGDNEQFF

V: TRBV5-6
size: many
D: .
J: TRBJ2-7
DNA: TGTGCCAGCAGCCTTGTCGGAGGGTATGGGTACGAGCAGTACTTC
CDR3: CASSLVGGYGYEQYF

V: TRBV29-1
size: few
D: .
J: TRBJ2-2
DNA: TGCAGCGTTGTGGGTCGGAACACCGGGGAGCTGTTTTTT
CDR3: CSVVGRNTGELFF

V: TRBV10-3
size: many
D: TRBD2
J: TRBJ2-7
DNA: TGTGCCATCAGTGAGTCCCTGCTAGCGGGAGCAGAAGAGCAGTACTTC
CDR3: CAISESLLAGAEEQYF

V: TRBV7-9
size: many
D: .
J: TRBJ2-5
DNA: TGTGCCAGCAGCGAGTATGAGACCCAGTACTTC
CDR3: CASSEYETQYF

V: TRBV15
size: many
D: TRBD2
J: TRBJ2-2
DNA: TGTGCCACCAGCAGAGATAGACTAGCGGGAGCCACCGGGGAGCTGTTTTTT
CDR3: CATSRDRLAGATGELFF

V: TRBV4-3
size: many
D: TRBD1
J: TRBJ1-5
DNA: TGCGCCAGCAGCCAAGGGACAGGGAGCAATCAGCCCCAGCATTTT
CDR3: CASSQGTGSNQPQHF

V: TRBV7-3
size: many
D: .
J: TRBJ2-5
DNA: TGTGCCAGCAGCTTAAGAGCTAGTTCGGAGACCCAGTACTTC
CDR3: CASSLRASSETQYF

V: TRBV27
size: many
D: TRBD2
J: TRBJ2-7
DNA: TGTGCCAGCAGTTTATCCCCCAGCGGGGTCTCCTACGAGCAGTACTTC
CDR3: CASSLSPSGVSYEQYF

V: TRBV2
size: few
D: TRBD2
J: TRBJ2-5
DNA: TGTGCCAGCAGACCAGCCTTGGAGCGGGAGGCCCTGATGGAGACCCAGTACTTC
CDR3: CASRPALEREALMETQYF

V: TRBV12-3/TRBV12-4
size: many
D: .
J: TRBJ1-5
DNA: TGTGCCAGCAGTGCCGTTGAGCCCCAGCATTTT
CDR3: CASSAVEPQHF

V: TRBV7-2
size: many
D: TRBD2
J: TRBJ2-1
DNA: TGTGCCAGCAGCTTGTCTGCGGGAGGGTACAATGAGCAGTTCTTC
CDR3: CASSLSAGGYNEQFF

V: TRBV7-9
size: many
D: TRBD1
J: TRBJ1-2
DNA: TGTGCCAGCAGCTTGACTGGACAGGGCTATGGCTACACCTTC
CDR3: CASSLTGQGYGYTF

V: TRBV7-9
size: many
D: .
J: TRBJ1-4
DNA: TGTGCCAGCAGCTTGGGGGGTTCAAGGGAAAAACTGTTTTTT
CDR3: CASSLGGSREKLFF

V: TRBV5-6
size: .
D: .
J: TRBJ2-2
DNA: TGTGCCAGCAGCCCCGGGCTCGTGTGCGGGGAGCTGTTTTTT
CDR3: CASSPGLVCGELFF

V: TRBV2
size: many
D: .
J: TRBJ2-3
DNA: TGTGCCAGCAAGGGCGACGTCGTTAGGGGGACAGATACGCAGTATTTT
CDR3: CASKGDVVRGTDTQYF

V: TRBV27
size: many
D: TRBD2
J: TRBJ2-1
DNA: TGTGCCAGCAGTTCGACTCTAGCGGGAGGGCCTGGAGGGTACAATGAGCAGTTCTTC
CDR3: CASSSTLAGGPGGYNEQFF

V: TRBV12-3/TRBV12-4
size: many
D: .
J: TRBJ1-1
DNA: TGTGCCAGCAGAACGGGTGGGAGCACTGAAGCTTTCTTT
CDR3: CASRTGGSTEAFF